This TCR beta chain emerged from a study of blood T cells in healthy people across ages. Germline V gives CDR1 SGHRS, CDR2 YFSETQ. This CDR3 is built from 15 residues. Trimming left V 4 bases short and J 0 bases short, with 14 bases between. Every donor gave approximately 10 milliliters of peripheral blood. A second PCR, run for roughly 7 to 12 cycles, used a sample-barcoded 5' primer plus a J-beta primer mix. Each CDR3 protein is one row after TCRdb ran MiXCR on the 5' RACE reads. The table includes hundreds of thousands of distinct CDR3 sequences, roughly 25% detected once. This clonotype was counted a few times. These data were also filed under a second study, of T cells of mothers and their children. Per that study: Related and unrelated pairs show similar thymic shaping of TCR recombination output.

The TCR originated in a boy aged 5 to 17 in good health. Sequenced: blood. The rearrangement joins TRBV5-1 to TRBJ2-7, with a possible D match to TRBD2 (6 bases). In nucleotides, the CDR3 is TGCGCCAGCAGCCTGGTCAGCGGGCCCTCCTACGAGCAGTACTTC. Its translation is CASSLVSGPSYEQYF.